The 4 T cell receptor beta chains below were found in one sample sequenced in a study of blood T cell repertoires in COVID-19. TCRdb's copy holds only in-frame clones and misses some; the assay was immunoSEQ multiplex PCR. The sample lists about 250,000 clones, approximately 86% occurring once. Sequencing was done on a sample of peripheral blood. The receptors originated from a woman aged 60-75 years who had recovered from COVID-19.

The chain links TRBV6-5 to TRBJ2-3, with D possibly TRBD2 on 5 matching bases. The V end lost 6 bases, the J end lost 9 bases, and 13 bases lay between the germline ends. This CDR3 contains 12 residues. Germline lookup yields CDR1 MNHEY and CDR2 SVGAGI. DNA for the CDR3: TGTGCCAGCAGCCGCGGAGAGGGCACGCAGTATTTT. Translating gives CASSRGEGTQYF.

This rearrangement joins TRBV24-1 to TRBJ2-3, with 7 bases matching TRBD2. This CDR3 is 14 amino acids long. The junction had 2 bases not matched to a gene; V was cut back by 6 bases and J by 0 bases. CDR1 KGHDR and CDR2 SFDVKD come from the germline V gene. CDR3 DNA sequence: TGTGCCACCAGTTGGCGGGGGAGCACAGATACGCAGTATTTT. This gives the protein CATSWRGSTDTQYF.

The CDR3: CASSEALSYEQYF. The CDR3 region has the DNA TGTGCCAGCAGCGAAGCCCTCTCCTACGAGCAGTACTTC. The chain employs TRBV7-9 and TRBJ2-7; D is undetermined. Germline V gene data show CDR1 as SEHNR and CDR2 as FQNEAQ (reference sequence). This CDR3 region has 13 residues. V was clipped by 5 bases and J by 0 bases, with 8 bases between them.

This clone showed up just once. The chain recombines TRBV28 with TRBJ1-6; the match to TRBD1 covers 7 bases. The CDR3 runs to 15 residues. Germline V CDR1 and CDR2: MDHEN, SYDVKM. Losses at the gene ends were 4 bases for V and 5 bases for J; bases not matched to a gene: 5. The CDR3 here is CASSSDRRDNSPLHF. CDR3 nucleotides: TGTGCCAGCAGTTCGGACAGGCGTGATAATTCACCCCTCCACTTT.